This entry features one T cell receptor beta chain sequence. Antigen specificity is unknown. This PCR relied on a set of 60 Vbeta primers and 13 Jbeta primers. The protocol was immunoSEQ multiplex PCR, while the TCRdb copy is restricted to in-frame clones and leaves out a portion. This table holds approximately 200,000 clones, approximately 70% found once. Germline loops: CDR1 MNHEY, CDR2 SMNVEV (reference sequence). CDR3 length: 13 amino acids. The record originates from a study of cytomegalovirus exposure and HLA in healthy donors. Study observations and caveats: HLA-A and HLA-B allele assignments for most subjects were reportedly predicted accurately using TCR beta sequences. Researchers left out some V segments, among them TRBV6-2 and TRBV6-3, as indistinguishable.

The sample taken for sequencing was PBMCs. The clonotype comes from a woman in her twenties or thirties in good health and CMV-seropositive. This chain links TRBV27 with TRBJ2-5; a possible D gene is TRBD2 (7 bases). The J call is in doubt because the DNA end fits TRBJ2-7 better. The CDR3 is CASGGPGGHEQYF. In nucleotides, the CDR3 is TGTGCCAGCGGGGGACCGGGGGGCCACGAGCAGTACTTC.